A single sample is the source of the 10 T cell receptor beta chains below, sequenced in a study of shared clonotypes between healthy human individuals (dated by TCRdb to about 2020). Receptors were amplified or captured by the immunoSEQ multiplex PCR assay. TCRdb mirrors the immuneACCESS table, restricted to in-frame sequences. Some clones are absent from its copies; in checked studies, under half trace to an unresolved V gene, and the reason for the others is unknown. In all, the sample holds some 2.4 million clones, and 90% to 95% of those were seen once. About 0.39% of the sample is taken by the ten largest. Sequencing used naive CD4+ T cells from PBMCs. According to the study, the label for this sample's cell subset or site signals: CD45RA+ positively selected. All receptors derive from a man between 18 and 29 years old in good health. Some clones in this sample may be carry-over from other donors' samples.

The genes are TRBV28 and TRBJ2-7; perhaps TRBD1 as D (6 bases). Germline assignment: CDR1 MDHEN and CDR2 SYDVKM. This CDR3 has 16 residues. V was shortened by 5 bases and J by 2 bases, with 19 bases between the two germline ends. The CDR3 sequence: CASSPSVWGQTYEQYF. Written as DNA, the CDR3 is TGTGCCAGCAGTCCCTCGGTCTGGGGGCAAACCTACGAGCAGTACTTC.

This chain links TRBV7-2 with TRBJ1-2; D not certain. The germline V gene encodes CDR1 SGHTA and CDR2 FQGNSA. The CDR3 has 14 amino acids. Trimming shortened V by 5 bases and J by 4 bases, and 14 bases separated the two germline ends. CDR3 residues: CASSLRTEIYGYTF. Here the CDR3 DNA reads TGTGCCAGCAGCCTCAGGACGGAGATCTATGGCTACACCTTC.

On this clone itself: The same CDR3 also results from other DNA sequences found in this sample. This chain joins TRBV5-1 and TRBJ2-5; 11 bases align to TRBD2. The CDR3 has 14 amino acids. V lost 3 bases and J lost 2; bases outside the gene matches: 0. Germline V gene data show CDR1 as SGHRS and CDR2 as YFSETQ. For the CDR3, the DNA is TGCGCCAGCAGCTGGACTAGCGGGCAAGAGACCCAGTACTTC. It translates to CASSWTSGQETQYF.

The chain employs TRBV28 and TRBJ2-5; possibly TRBD2 for D (6 bases). The CDR3 has 13 amino acids. From germline, CDR1 is MDHEN and CDR2 SYDVKM. The V end was cut by 6 bases, the J end by 1 base, with 9 bases between. CDR3 nucleotides: TGTGCCAGCAGGCGGGGCGCCCAAGAGACCCAGTACTTC. As protein: CASRRGAQETQYF.

The count of this clone is one. V and J are TRBV12-5 and TRBJ1-2; 7 bases are shared with TRBD1. V was clipped by 1 base and J by 6 bases; unmatched bases: 11. There are 16 residues in the CDR3. Germline V gives CDR1 LGHNT, CDR2 FRNRAP. The CDR3 loop reads CASGLAYIGQVHGYTF. CDR3 sequence (DNA): TGTGCTAGTGGTTTGGCCTACATCGGACAGGTACATGGCTACACCTTC.

This chain joins TRBV28 and TRBJ2-5; 13 bases fit TRBD2. V shed 1 base and J 0 bases; nucleotides not matched to a gene: 5. The CDR3 runs to 18 residues. Germline lookup yields CDR1 MDHEN and CDR2 SYDVKM. The CDR3: CASSLYGTSGTNQETQYF. In DNA form, the CDR3 reads TGTGCCAGCAGTTTATATGGGACTAGCGGGACCAACCAAGAGACCCAGTACTTC.

The CDR3 DNA reads TGCGCCAGCAGAAGTAGCGGGACCCTCGATACGCAGTATTTT. It specifies CASRSSGTLDTQYF. This rearrangement joins TRBV5-1 to TRBJ2-3, with 8 bases aligning to TRBD2. The trim removed 5 bases at V and 6 bases at J, leaving 8 bases unmatched. Germline V lookup: CDR1 SGHRS, CDR2 YFSETQ. The CDR3 spans 14 residues.

This chain joins TRBV5-4 and TRBJ2-6; possibly TRBD2 for D (6 bases). This CDR3 has 15 residues. Between the trimmed V and J ends, which lost 2 bases and 2 bases, there was a span of 8 bases. Germline assignment: CDR1 SGHNT and CDR2 YYREEE (reference sequence). The chain's CDR3 is CASSFWGAGANVLTF. The CDR3 DNA follows: TGTGCCAGCAGCTTTTGGGGGGCTGGGGCCAACGTCCTGACTTTC.

The V and J genes are TRBV16 and TRBJ2-3; 8 nucleotides align to TRBD2. Germline assignment: CDR1 KGHSY and CDR2 FQNENV. V was pared by 4 bases and J by 10 bases, with 4 bases of the junction left unmatched. This CDR3 is built from 12 residues. The CDR3 sequence: CASSPGLEPQYF. CDR3 DNA: TGTGCCAGCAGCCCGGGACTAGAACCGCAGTATTTT.

This chain connects TRBV10-3 to TRBJ2-3; 12 nucleotides align to TRBD2. This CDR3 is 16 amino acids long. J gave up 4 bases and V 6 bases, and 8 bases lay outside the gene matches. CDR1 and CDR2 from the germline V gene are ENHRY and SYGVKD. The CDR3 spells CAISLGLAGRADTQYF. As DNA, the CDR3 is TGTGCCATCAGCCTAGGACTAGCGGGACGGGCAGATACGCAGTATTTT.